The rows below give T cell receptor beta chains drawn from one sample of a study of cytomegalovirus exposure and HLA in healthy donors. Sequenced by immunoSEQ multiplex PCR; TCRdb stores in-frame clones only, minus some. The sample has around 150,000 clones; about 85% are singletons. The sequencing input was PBMCs. All receptors come from a male donor in good health and CMV-seropositive. Both conserved end residues are part of each CDR3. Each record gives: J gene, clone size, V gene, D gene, CDR3 protein, CDR3 DNA. D genes are given only for firm matches. Some rows mark clone size as missing; the rest say once, few, many or name a class of expanded clone.

>TRBJ1-3|-|TRBV29-1|TRBD1
CSVWDRGGGNTIYF
TGCAGCGTCTGGGACAGGGGGGGAGGAAACACCATATATTTT
>TRBJ2-2|-|TRBV6-1|TRBD1
CASSEASDRVTGELFF
TGTGCCAGCAGTGAAGCCTCGGACAGGGTCACCGGGGAGCTGTTTTTT
>TRBJ2-2|-|TRBV10-2|-
CASRMTETGELFF
TGCGCCAGCAGGATGACGGAGACCGGGGAGCTGTTTTTT
>TRBJ2-1|-|TRBV6-5|TRBD2
CASSRLAGRANEQFF
TGTGCCAGCAGTCGACTAGCGGGAAGGGCGAATGAGCAGTTCTTC
>TRBJ2-1|-|TRBV4-1|-
CASSQDSFRGEQFF
TGCGCCAGCAGCCAAGACAGTTTTCGGGGAGAGCAGTTCTTC
>TRBJ2-7|few|TRBV7-8|-
CASSPQGGAVGEQYF
TGTGCCAGCAGCCCCCAGGGCGGGGCAGTTGGCGAGCAGTACTTC
>TRBJ1-5|-|TRBV27|-
CASSGRQNQPQHF
TGTGCCAGCAGTGGAAGACAGAATCAGCCCCAGCATTTT
>TRBJ2-1|-|TRBV5-1|-
CASSLEPSSYNEQFF
TGCGCCAGCAGCTTGGAGCCCTCTTCCTACAATGAGCAGTTCTTC
>TRBJ1-5|-|TRBV29-1|TRBD1
CSVVMGQGFNQPQHF
TGCAGCGTTGTTATGGGACAGGGTTTCAATCAGCCCCAGCATTTT
>TRBJ2-5|-|TRBV6-1|-
CASSEFRGLNF
TGTGCCAGCAGTGAATTTCGGGGTCTGAACTTC
>TRBJ2-2|-|TRBV7-8|-
CASSPLEILTGELFF
TGTGCCAGCAGCCCTCTCGAGATCCTCACCGGGGAGCTGTTTTTT
>TRBJ2-3|-|TRBV14|TRBD2
CASSRERELPTDTQYF
TGTGCCAGCAGCCGGGAGCGGGAGCTACCCACAGATACGCAGTATTTT
>TRBJ2-1|-|TRBV30|TRBD2
CAWSSGTSGYNEQFF
TGTGCCTGGAGTTCCGGGACTAGCGGATACAATGAGCAGTTCTTC
>TRBJ2-2|-|TRBV7-2|TRBD2
CASSLTGLAGQTGELFF
TGTGCCAGCAGCTTGACGGGACTAGCGGGACAAACCGGGGAGCTGTTTTTT
>TRBJ2-1|-|TRBV18|-
CASSPPNGHHNEQFF
TGTGCCAGCTCACCACCCAATGGCCACCACAATGAGCAGTTCTTC
>TRBJ1-1|-|TRBV6-1|TRBD1
CASSRDRGRNTEAFF
TGTGCCAGCAGTCGGGACAGGGGAAGAAACACTGAAGCTTTCTTT
>TRBJ2-2|-|TRBV29-1|-
CSVVESTGELFF
TGCAGCGTTGTGGAGAGCACCGGGGAGCTGTTTTTT
>TRBJ2-1|-|TRBV9|-
CASSDRYNEQFF
TGTGCCAGCAGTGACAGGTACAATGAGCAGTTCTTC
>TRBJ2-2|-|TRBV11-1|TRBD2
CASSSFSGTTGELFF
TGTGCCAGCAGCTCTTTCTCCGGGACTACAGGGGAGCTGTTTTTT
>TRBJ2-7|few|TRBV13|-
CASSLTTVREQYF
TGTGCCAGCAGCTTAACCACAGTCCGCGAGCAGTACTTC
>TRBJ1-1|-|TRBV18|TRBD1
CASSSNWDRYTEAFF
TGTGCCAGCTCATCTAATTGGGACAGATACACTGAAGCTTTCTTT
>TRBJ2-2|-|TRBV23-1|TRBD1
CASSRPTGAANTGELFF
TGCGCCAGCAGTCGCCCGACAGGGGCCGCGAACACCGGGGAGCTGTTTTTT
>TRBJ2-7|-|TRBV6-1|-
CAITGGDSYEQYF
TGTGCCATCACAGGAGGGGACTCCTACGAGCAGTACTTC
>TRBJ1-3|-|TRBV18|-
CASSPMDSFSGNTIYF
TGTGCCAGCTCACCTATGGACAGCTTCTCTGGAAACACCATATATTTT
>TRBJ2-7|-|TRBV10-1|-
CASTNGSGVPPYEQYF
TGCGCCAGCACTAATGGGTCGGGAGTCCCCCCCTACGAGCAGTACTTC
>TRBJ1-5|-|TRBV5-5|TRBD1
CAGRGTGDQPQHF
TGTGCCGGCAGAGGGACAGGGGATCAGCCCCAGCATTTT
>TRBJ2-2|-|TRBV6-5|TRBD1
CASSYPQGTGGELFF
TGTGCCAGCAGTTACCCACAGGGGACGGGCGGGGAGCTGTTTTTT
>TRBJ1-2|-|TRBV11-2|TRBD1
CASSSLRDRGNYGYTF
TGTGCCAGCAGCTCTCTCCGGGACAGGGGGAACTATGGCTACACCTTC
>TRBJ2-7|few|TRBV7-9|-
CSSSLEAGGSYEQYF
TGTTCCAGCAGCTTAGAGGCCGGGGGATCCTACGAGCAGTACTTC
>TRBJ1-5|-|TRBV9|-
CASSVGHRVDQPQHF
TGTGCCAGCAGCGTAGGGCACAGGGTTGATCAGCCCCAGCATTTT
>TRBJ2-6|-|TRBV11-2|-
CASSLVLSGANVLTF
TGTGCCAGCAGCCTCGTTCTAAGTGGGGCCAACGTCCTGACTTTC
>TRBJ2-3|-|TRBV10-3|-
CAISAPGVHTDTQYF
TGTGCCATCAGTGCACCGGGAGTCCACACAGATACGCAGTATTTT
>TRBJ1-6|-|TRBV5-1|TRBD1
CASSTQGDRNSPLHF
TGCGCCAGCAGCACCCAGGGGGATAGGAATTCACCCCTCCACTTT
>TRBJ2-7|-|TRBV5-1|-
CASSLDVGLRTGEQYF
TGCGCCAGCAGCTTGGATGTAGGACTCCGGACTGGGGAGCAGTACTTC
>TRBJ2-1|-|TRBV10-2|-
CASQIAALNEQFF
TGCGCCAGCCAGATAGCGGCCTTGAATGAGCAGTTCTTC
>TRBJ2-2|-|TRBV5-6|-
CASSLWTGINTGELFF
TGTGCCAGCAGCTTGTGGACTGGAATAAACACCGGGGAGCTGTTTTTT
>TRBJ2-3|once|TRBV5-1|-
CASSLGQRADTQYF
TGCGCCAGCAGCTTGGGACAGAGAGCAGATACGCAGTATTTT
>TRBJ2-7|-|TRBV19|TRBD2
CASSIGPGLAEAYEQYF
TGTGCCAGTAGTATAGGGCCGGGACTAGCGGAAGCCTACGAGCAGTACTTC
>TRBJ2-1|-|TRBV18|-
CASSPRHLREYNEQFF
TGTGCCAGCTCACCACGTCACCTCCGGGAGTACAATGAGCAGTTCTTC
>TRBJ2-2|-|TRBV19|-
CASSIVGQGGRTGELFF
TGTGCCAGTAGTATCGTCGGGCAGGGAGGTCGGACCGGGGAGCTGTTTTTT
>TRBJ1-2|-|TRBV7-2|-
CASSLAGQTTHGYTF
TGTGCCAGCAGCTTAGCGGGCCAGACGACGCATGGCTACACCTTC